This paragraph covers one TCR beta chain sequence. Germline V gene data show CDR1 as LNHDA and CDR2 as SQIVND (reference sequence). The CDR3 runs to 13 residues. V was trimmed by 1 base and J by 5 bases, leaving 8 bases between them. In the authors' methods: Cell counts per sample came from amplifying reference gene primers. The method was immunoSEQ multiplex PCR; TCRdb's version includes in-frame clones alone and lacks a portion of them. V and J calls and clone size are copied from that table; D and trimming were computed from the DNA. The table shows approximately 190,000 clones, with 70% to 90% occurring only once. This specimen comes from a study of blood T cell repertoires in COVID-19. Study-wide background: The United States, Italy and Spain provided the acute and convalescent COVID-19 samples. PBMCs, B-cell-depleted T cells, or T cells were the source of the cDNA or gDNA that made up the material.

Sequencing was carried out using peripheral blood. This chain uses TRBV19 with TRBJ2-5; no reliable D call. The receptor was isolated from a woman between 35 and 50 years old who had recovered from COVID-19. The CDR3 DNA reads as TGTGCCAGTAGTATAGCGAGAACCGAGACCCAGTACTTC. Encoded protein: CASSIARTETQYF.